This is a list of T cell receptor beta chains from one sample in a study of cytomegalovirus exposure and HLA in healthy donors. Profiling relied on immunoSEQ multiplex PCR, and the TCRdb table lists in-frame clones only, not all of them. The sample lists tens of thousands of clones; around 90% were seen once. Specimen: PBMCs. Receptors originate from a woman aged 18-29 years in good health and CMV-seropositive. Each CDR3 is given with its conserved first and last residue. D genes are given only for firm matches.

V gene	J gene	CDR3 length	D gene	CDR3 protein	CDR3 DNA
TRBV28	TRBJ2-3	13	TRBD2	CASNRLAEDTQYF	TGTGCCAGCAACAGACTAGCCGAAGATACGCAGTATTTT
TRBV9	TRBJ2-3	13	TRBD1	CASSVDRVDTQYF	TGTGCCAGCAGCGTGGACAGGGTGGATACGCAGTATTTT
TRBV5-1	TRBJ2-1	15	TRBD2	CASRIGFGREGREFF	TGCGCCAGCAGGATAGGTTTTGGTCGGGAGGGCCGTGAGTTCTTC
TRBV19	TRBJ2-3	14	TRBD1	CASSRDRDTDTQYF	TGTGCCAGTAGTCGGGACAGGGACACAGATACGCAGTATTTT
TRBV28	TRBJ2-5	13	NA	CANTQGPAGTQYF	TGTGCCAACACTCAGGGCCCAGCAGGGACCCAGTACTTC
TRBV30	TRBJ1-2	13	NA	CAWRSTGNYGYTF	TGTGCCTGGAGATCGACAGGAAACTATGGCTACACCTTC
TRBV29-1	TRBJ1-1	15	NA	CSARGGRTANTEAFF	TGCAGCGCCCGAGGGGGAAGGACAGCTAACACTGAAGCTTTCTTT
TRBV18	TRBJ2-2	16	NA	CASSLNRAPNTGELFF	TGTGCCAGCTCACTCAACAGGGCTCCGAACACCGGGGAGCTGTTTTTT
TRBV5-1	TRBJ2-5	14	TRBD1	CASSLGTGRETQYF	TGCGCCAGCAGCTTGGGGACAGGGCGAGAGACCCAGTACTTC
TRBV11-3	TRBJ2-1	15	TRBD2	CASSSRTSAYNEQFF	TGTGCCAGCAGCTCCCGGACTAGCGCCTACAATGAGCAGTTCTTC
TRBV11-1	TRBJ2-3	16	TRBD1	CASSSRTGVTADTQYF	TGTGCCAGCAGCTCTCGGACAGGGGTCACGGCAGATACGCAGTATTTT
TRBV4-2	TRBJ2-2	18	TRBD1	CASSQDRIGTGGIGELFF	TGTGCCAGCAGCCAAGATCGTATCGGGACAGGGGGGATCGGGGAGCTGTTTTTT
TRBV18	TRBJ2-3	15	NA	CASSPRDTSTDTQYF	TGTGCCAGCTCACCCCGGGACACTAGCACAGATACGCAGTATTTT
TRBV9	TRBJ1-5	20	TRBD1	CASSGPRETGGNWGNQPQHF	TGTGCCAGCAGCGGACCCCGTGAGACAGGGGGCAATTGGGGCAATCAGCCCCAGCATTTT
TRBV28	TRBJ2-2	15	NA	CASRGVSGGAGELFF	TGTGCCAGCAGGGGGGTCTCAGGCGGGGCCGGGGAGCTGTTTTTT
TRBV7-6	TRBJ2-7	12	TRBD1	CASSATGGRQYF	TGTGCCAGCAGCGCTACAGGGGGGAGGCAGTACTTC